Shown below are 21 T cell receptor beta chains from a single sample sequenced in a study of blood T cell repertoires in COVID-19. Data came from immunoSEQ multiplex PCR; TCRdb stores just in-frame clones and leaves some out. The data hold roughly 100,000 clones, with under 90% observed a single time. Sequencing was carried out using peripheral blood. All receptors come from a human donor in a cohort sampled during active COVID-19.

The chain has TRBV18 and TRBJ1-2; possibly TRBD1 for D (6 bases). CDR1 is KGHSH and CDR2 is LQKENI in the germline V gene. This CDR3 contains 16 residues. V lost 5 bases and J lost 4, with 20 bases in between. CDR3 residues: CASSTQTGPLAYGYTF. For the CDR3, the DNA is TGTGCCAGCTCAACCCAGACAGGCCCCCTCGCCTATGGCTACACCTTC. Full variable domain (outside the CDR3, taken from reference TRBV18 and TRBJ1-2): NAGVMQNPRHLVRRRGQEARLRCSPMKGHSHVYWYRQLPEEGLKFMVYLQKENIIDESGMPKERFSAEFPKEGPSILRIQQVVRGDSAAYFCASSTQTGPLAYGYTFGSGTRLTVV.

The chain employs TRBV12-5 and TRBJ1-2; 8 nucleotides agree with TRBD1. The CDR3 spans 12 residues. Trimming at V came to 6 bases and at J to 7 bases, leaving 4 bases not matched to a gene. CDR1 is LGHNT, CDR2 FRNRAP, per germline. This CDR3 is CASGLDRGGYTF. The CDR3 DNA follows: TGTGCTAGTGGCCTCGACAGGGGTGGCTACACCTTC.

The chain carries TRBV6-5 and TRBJ2-7; tentatively, D is TRBD2 (5 bases). The CDR3 length is 14 residues. Germline V gene data show CDR1 as MNHEY and CDR2 as SVGAGI. Trimming removed 5 bases at V and 5 bases at J, with 16 bases between. The CDR3 bases are TGTGCCAGCAGTAACACGAGGGCCGTTGACGAGCAGTACTTC. Protein: CASSNTRAVDEQYF.

CDR3 DNA sequence: TGTGCCAGCAGTTTCTACAGGGCCGGGGCCAACGTCCTGACTTTC. Its protein is CASSFYRAGANVLTF. The V and J genes are TRBV28 and TRBJ2-6, with a tentative D call TRBD1 (6 bases). Trimming took 3 bases from V and 4 from J, leaving 10 bases between them. The CDR3 has 15 amino acids. Germline lookup yields CDR1 MDHEN and CDR2 SYDVKM.

V is TRBV4-2 and J is TRBJ1-2; possibly TRBD1 for D (5 bases). This CDR3 spans 13 amino acids. CDR1 LGHNA and CDR2 YNFKEQ come from the germline V gene. V was cut by 1 base and J by 7 bases, with 10 bases left in between. CDR3 DNA: TGTGCCAGCAGCCAAGGAAGGGACTCTGGCTACACCTTC. It encodes CASSQGRDSGYTF.

The rearrangement joins TRBV27 to TRBJ2-7; the match to TRBD1 covers 10 bases. There are 16 residues in the CDR3. Germline V gene data show CDR1 as MNHEY and CDR2 as SMNVEV (reference sequence). V gave up 10 bases and J gave up 5 bases; unmatched junction bases: 17. The CDR3 bases are TGTGCCACCTCCCTCCTTGCCGGGACAGGGGCGAACGAGCAGTACTTC. Translated: CATSLLAGTGANEQYF.

The V call is TRBV30, the J call TRBJ2-7, with 7 bases aligning to TRBD1. The CDR3 spans 15 residues. After removal of 0 bases from V and 0 bases from J, the junction contained 5 bases not matched to a gene. The germline CDR1 and CDR2 sequences are GTSNPN and SVGIG (reference sequence). The CDR3 nucleotides read TGTGCCTGGAGTGTACAGTCAGGGGGCTCCTACGAGCAGTACTTC. This sequence encodes CAWSVQSGGSYEQYF.

This chain links TRBV2 with TRBJ2-2, with TRBD2 matching over 15 bases. J gave up 7 bases and V 6 bases, and 9 bases lay outside the gene matches. CDR3 length: 17 residues. Germline CDR1 reads SNHLY; CDR2 reads FYNNEI. CDR3 nucleotides: TGTGCCAGCAGCCTCCGGACTAGCGGGAGGGGTGACGGGGAGCTGTTTTTT. Protein: CASSLRTSGRGDGELFF.

This clone appeared a single time. CDR3 coding DNA: TGTGCCAGCAGCTCGACTAGCGGGGGACCCTACGAGCAGTACTTC. Protein product: CASSSTSGGPYEQYF. The rearrangement uses TRBV11-2 and TRBJ2-7; 12 bases map to TRBD2. CDR1 and CDR2 (germline): SGHAT, FQNNGV. The length of the CDR3 is 15 residues. With V trimmed by 4 bases and J by 2 bases, 3 bases remained unmatched. Combining the CDR3 with reference TRBV11-2 and TRBJ2-7 gives the whole variable domain EAGVAQSPRYKIIEKRQSVAFWCNPISGHATLYWYQQILGQGPKLLIQFQNNGVVDDSQLPKDRFSAERLKGVDSTLKIQPAKLEDSAVYLCASSSTSGGPYEQYFGPGTRLTVT.

CDR3 nucleotides: TGTGCCAGCAGCTTAAGGCCCCCGGGAAGCTCCTACAATGAGCAGTTCTTC. Protein: CASSLRPPGSSYNEQFF. The J gene is TRBJ2-1, the V gene TRBV11-3, with D maybe TRBD2 (5 bases). The CDR3 runs 17 residues. Germline values: CDR1 SGHNT, CDR2 YENEEA. The V gene lost 2 bases and the J gene lost 0 bases, with 14 bases spanning the gap.

This chain links TRBV7-2 with TRBJ1-1, with a possible D match to TRBD1 (6 bases). Trimming took off 5 bases at V and 5 bases at J, with 18 bases between the two ends. The CDR3 loop spans 15 amino acids. Germline CDR1 and CDR2: SGHTA and FQGNSA. The CDR3 region is CASSPPGTRMTEAFF. The CDR3 nucleotides read TGTGCCAGCAGCCCACCCGGGACAAGGATGACTGAAGCTTTCTTT.

This sequence joins TRBV6-5 and TRBJ2-2; 7 nucleotides align to TRBD1. The CDR3 runs 14 residues. Germline loops: CDR1 MNHEY, CDR2 SVGAGI. After removal of 6 bases from V and 8 bases from J, the junction contained 9 bases not matched to a gene. The CDR3 sequence is CASRSLGGEGELFF. CDR3 DNA: TGTGCCAGCAGATCATTAGGGGGCGAAGGGGAGCTGTTTTTT.

The chain uses TRBV3-1 (or the pseudogene TRBV3-2) and TRBJ1-2; D is undetermined. CDR1 and CDR2 (germline): LGHDT, YNNKEL (reference sequence). The V gene lost 1 base and the J gene lost 4 bases, with 4 bases spanning the gap. The CDR3 has 12 residues. The CDR3 bases are TGTGCCAGCAGCCAAGTTAGCTATGGCTACACCTTC. Translated, it gives CASSQVSYGYTF.

V usage is TRBV4-1 and J usage is TRBJ2-2; the match to TRBD2 covers 7 bases. This CDR3 contains 16 residues. The germline V gene encodes CDR1 MGHRA and CDR2 YSYEKL. The V segment lost 0 bases and the J segment 1 base; nucleotides outside the gene matches: 2. The DNA for the CDR3 is TGCGCCAGCAGCCAAGATCCGGGGGGGAACACCGGGGAGCTGTTTTTT. It is translated as CASSQDPGGNTGELFF.

The count of this clone is one. The gene calls are TRBV10-3 and TRBJ2-7, with 7 bases that match TRBD2. The CDR3 has 12 amino acids. Germline lookup yields CDR1 ENHRY and CDR2 SYGVKD. The V gene end was trimmed by 10 bases and the J gene end by 6 bases; junction bases not matched to a gene: 9. The CDR3 nucleotides are TGTGCCACCACCGGGACGGGAGGCGAGCAGTACTTC. The encoded protein is CATTGTGGEQYF.

The chain joins TRBV5-1 to TRBJ1-2; D is unclear. The length of the CDR3 is 13 residues. Germline V lookup: CDR1 SGHRS, CDR2 YFSETQ. The germline V and J ends were trimmed by 6 bases and 2 bases, with 11 bases remaining between them. The CDR3 nucleotides read TGCGCCAGCACCGAGGGAGGCAACTATGGCTACACCTTC. Its translation is CASTEGGNYGYTF.

V is TRBV28 and J is TRBJ2-2, with 11 nucleotides matching TRBD2. This CDR3 comprises 14 residues. From germline, CDR1 is MDHEN and CDR2 SYDVKM. The CDR3 spells CMSVASGRYGELFF. DNA of the CDR3: TGTATGTCCGTTGCTAGCGGGAGGTATGGGGAGCTGTTTTTT.

The chain couples TRBV7-2 to TRBJ1-2; TRBD1 agrees at 9 bases. The CDR3 sequence is 15 residues long. V shed 4 bases and J 4 bases; nucleotides not matched to a gene: 7. CDR1 and CDR2 from the germline V gene are SGHTA and FQGNSA. CDR3 nucleotide sequence: TGTGCCAGCAGCTCAGCGGGACAGGGAGTCTATGGCTACACCTTC. It yields the protein CASSSAGQGVYGYTF. Together with reference TRBV7-2 and TRBJ1-2, the CDR3 gives the full variable domain: GAGVSQSPSNKVTEKGKDVELRCDPISGHTALYWYRQSLGQGLEFLIYFQGNSAPDKSGLPSDRFSAERTGGSVSTLTIQRTQQEDSAVYLCASSSAGQGVYGYTFGSGTRLTVV.

Concerning this clone: One junction end disagrees with the germline gene, perhaps due to a read error. The V call is TRBV12-3 or TRBV12-4, the J call TRBJ2-7; the match to TRBD1 covers 9 bases. The CDR3 runs to 12 residues. The CDR3 sequence: CASSQHRGRGVF. CDR3 bases: TGTGCCAGCAGCCAACACAGGGGGCGCGGAGTTTTC.

This chain joins TRBV6-1 and TRBJ1-5, with D maybe TRBD1 (5 bases). The ends were cut back, 3 bases at V and 7 bases at J, with 13 bases in the middle. Germline V gives CDR1 MNHNS, CDR2 SASEGT. The CDR3 extends over 14 amino acids. The CDR3 DNA sequence: TGTGCCAGCAGTGACAGGGCCCGACACCAGCCCCAGCATTTT. The encoded protein is CASSDRARHQPQHF.

The V and J genes are TRBV6-5 and TRBJ2-4; 8 bases are shared with TRBD1. The CDR3 spans 14 residues. CDR1 MNHEY and CDR2 SVGAGI come from the germline V gene. V was clipped by 3 bases and J by 11 bases; unmatched bases: 9. The CDR3 sequence is CASSYRTGSGFQYF. The CDR3 DNA reads TGTGCCAGCAGTTATAGGACAGGGAGCGGGTTTCAGTACTTC.